The 26 T cell receptor beta chains below all came from one sample that was sequenced in a study of blood T cell repertoires in COVID-19. Method: immunoSEQ multiplex PCR; TCRdb's copy keeps in-frame clones and lacks some. The sample holds over 200,000 clones; almost 90% are singletons and the top ten take roughly 2.5%. The sequencing input was peripheral blood. These receptors came from a woman aged 55-75 years with acute or convalescent COVID-19.

The V and J genes are TRBV11-3 and TRBJ2-1; TRBD2 matches at 7 bases. With 5 bases clipped from V and 0 bases from J, the junction kept 10 bases outside the gene matches. Germline lookup yields CDR1 SGHNT and CDR2 YENEEA. The CDR3 extends over 17 amino acids. This CDR3 is CASSLQMGGGSYNEQFF. The CDR3 DNA reads as TGTGCCAGCAGCCTCCAAATGGGGGGGGGCTCCTACAATGAGCAGTTCTTC. The entire variable domain, with the rest obtained from reference TRBV11-3 and TRBJ2-1, is as follows: EAGVVQSPRYKIIEKKQPVAFWCNPISGHNTLYWYLQNLGQGPELLIRYENEEAVDDSQLPKDRFSAERLKGVDSTLKIQPAELGDSAVYLCASSLQMGGGSYNEQFFGPGTRLTVL.

The chain uses TRBV6-4 and TRBJ1-2; TRBD1 matches at 9 bases. Germline lookup yields CDR1 MRHNA and CDR2 SNTAGT. The length of the CDR3 is 13 residues. V shed 5 bases, J shed 8 bases, and the junction held 6 bases outside the gene matches. In nucleotides, the CDR3 is TGTGCCAGCAGTCCGGGACAGGGCCAAGGCTACACCTTC. Translating it yields CASSPGQGQGYTF.

The chain has TRBV5-4 and TRBJ2-5, with D possibly being TRBD2 (7 bases). The CDR3 runs to 17 residues. Germline CDR1 reads SGHNT; CDR2 reads YYREEE (reference sequence). V was pared by 3 bases and J by 4 bases, with 22 bases between. DNA of the CDR3: TGTGCCAGCAGCTCCCCAGGGGTTGCGGGGGCTCGAGAGACCCAGTACTTC. Translating gives CASSSPGVAGARETQYF.

This chain links TRBV20-1 with TRBJ2-2; D not resolved. Germline CDR1 DFQATT, CDR2 SNEGSKA (reference sequence). V gave up 6 bases and J gave up 7 bases, with 9 bases separating them. CDR3 length: 11 amino acids. DNA for the CDR3: TGCAGTGCCCTCCGTCGCGGGGAGCTGTTTTTT. Translated: CSALRRGELFF.

The chain couples TRBV4-1 to TRBJ2-5; 8 nucleotides align to TRBD2. Germline CDR1 is MGHRA and CDR2 is YSYEKL. V shed 3 bases, J shed 5 bases, and the junction held 5 bases outside the gene matches. The CDR3 covers 14 residues. The CDR3 region is CASSQGLGWETQYF. DNA of the CDR3: TGCGCCAGCAGCCAGGGACTAGGTTGGGAGACCCAGTACTTC.

The gene calls are TRBV7-9 and TRBJ2-7; 9 bases line up with TRBD1. J was trimmed by 3 bases and V by 5 bases; bases with no gene match: 11. Germline assignment: CDR1 SEHNR and CDR2 FQNEAQ (reference sequence). The CDR3 sequence is 16 residues long. CDR3 DNA: TGTGCCAGCAGCCACGAAGGGACAGGGAAAAACTACGAGCAGTACTTC. It encodes CASSHEGTGKNYEQYF.

The J gene is TRBJ1-6, the V gene TRBV13; the D is unclear. Between the trimmed V and J ends, which lost 0 bases and 7 bases, there was a span of 10 bases. This CDR3 comprises 15 residues. Germline V gene sequence: CDR1 PRHDT, CDR2 FYEKMQ (reference sequence). The CDR3 reads CASSLGGAWNSPLHF. The CDR3 DNA sequence: TGTGCCAGCAGCTTAGGGGGCGCCTGGAATTCACCCCTCCACTTT.

This chain uses TRBV3-1 (or the pseudogene TRBV3-2) with TRBJ2-1, with 9 bases that match TRBD1. Germline loops: CDR1 LGHDT, CDR2 YNNKEL (reference sequence). This CDR3 is built from 13 residues. V shed 6 bases and J 6 bases; nucleotides not matched to a gene: 3. CDR3 sequence: CASRGQGFNEQFF. The CDR3 DNA follows: TGTGCCAGCAGAGGACAGGGGTTCAATGAGCAGTTCTTC.

This chain connects TRBV5-1 to TRBJ1-2, with 8 bases lining up with TRBD1. Per germline, CDR1 SGHRS and CDR2 YFSETQ. The V segment lost 5 bases and the J segment 5 bases; nucleotides outside the gene matches: 5. CDR3 length: 13 amino acids. The CDR3 DNA reads as TGCGCCAGCAGGCCTAGGACAGGGTATGGCTACACCTTC. Residues: CASRPRTGYGYTF. The full variable domain, in which reference TRBV5-1 and TRBJ1-2 provide the parts outside the CDR3, is KAGVTQTPRYLIKTRGQQVTLSCSPISGHRSVSWYQQTPGQGLQFLFEYFSETQRNKGNFPGRFSGRQFSNSRSEMNVSTLELGDSALYLCASRPRTGYGYTFGSGTRLTVV.

This chain connects TRBV29-1 to TRBJ1-2; D is uncertain. V was shortened by 3 bases and J by 4 bases, with 9 bases between the two germline ends. Germline V gene data show CDR1 as SQVTM and CDR2 as ANQGSEA. The CDR3 is made up of 12 amino acids. The CDR3 is CSVDQQPYGYTF. The CDR3 DNA follows: TGCAGCGTTGATCAACAGCCCTATGGCTACACCTTC.

This chain links TRBV19 with TRBJ1-2; D may be TRBD1 (5 bases). Per the germline V gene, CDR1 is LNHDA and CDR2 is SQIVND (reference sequence). V was shortened by 5 bases and J by 2 bases, with 12 bases between the two germline ends. This CDR3 contains 14 residues. The CDR3 DNA reads TGTGCCAGTAGTTCCACCGCAGGGAACTATGGCTACACCTTC. It translates to CASSSTAGNYGYTF.

This chain links TRBV7-2 with TRBJ1-2, with 11 bases aligning to TRBD1. V was pared by 0 bases and J by 4 bases, with 7 bases of the junction left unmatched. This CDR3 contains 17 residues. Germline values: CDR1 SGHTA, CDR2 FQGNSA. The CDR3 here is CASSLAGQGARSYGYTF. The DNA for the CDR3 is TGTGCCAGCAGCTTAGCCGGACAGGGGGCGCGGAGCTATGGCTACACCTTC. Variable domain in full (rest from reference TRBV7-2 and TRBJ1-2): GAGVSQSPSNKVTEKGKDVELRCDPISGHTALYWYRQSLGQGLEFLIYFQGNSAPDKSGLPSDRFSAERTGGSVSTLTIQRTQQEDSAVYLCASSLAGQGARSYGYTFGSGTRLTVV.

The chain couples TRBV9 to TRBJ1-3; TRBD1 matches 8 bases. Germline trimming cut 3 bases from V and 7 bases from J; bases unmatched to any gene: 0. Germline values: CDR1 SGDLS, CDR2 YYNGEE. This CDR3 comprises 12 residues. This CDR3 reads CASSGQGNTIYF. CDR3 sequence (DNA): TGTGCCAGCAGCGGACAGGGGAACACCATATATTTT.

The V and J genes are TRBV7-8 and TRBJ2-7; 7 bases are shared with TRBD1. The CDR3 is 14 amino acids. From germline, CDR1 is SGHVS and CDR2 FQNEAQ. V dropped 9 bases and J dropped 2; count of bases not matched to a gene: 10. The CDR3 nucleotides read TGTGCCAGTTTCAGGGGGTTGGGGCCCTACGAGCAGTACTTC. It codes for CASFRGLGPYEQYF.

The rearrangement joins TRBV3-1 (or the pseudogene TRBV3-2) to TRBJ2-6; 8 bases are a match to TRBD1. CDR3 size: 18 residues. V was pared by 4 bases and J by 0 bases, with 8 bases of the junction left unmatched. Germline CDR1 LGHDT, CDR2 YNNKEL (reference sequence). The CDR3 nucleotides read TGTGCCAGCAGCCCGGACAGGGTTATTTACTCTGGGGCCAACGTCCTGACTTTC. It encodes CASSPDRVIYSGANVLTF.

This clone was seen more than once but under ten times. The chain carries TRBV7-2 and TRBJ1-2, with 10 bases that match TRBD1. Losses at the gene ends were 3 bases for V and 5 bases for J; bases not matched to a gene: 6. Germline assignment: CDR1 SGHTA and CDR2 FQGNSA. This CDR3 contains 15 residues. The CDR3 spells CASSLRDRGSYGYTF. The CDR3 DNA follows: TGTGCCAGCAGCTTGAGGGACAGGGGATCTTATGGCTACACCTTC. Full variable domain (rest looked up from reference TRBV7-2 and TRBJ1-2): GAGVSQSPSNKVTEKGKDVELRCDPISGHTALYWYRQSLGQGLEFLIYFQGNSAPDKSGLPSDRFSAERTGGSVSTLTIQRTQQEDSAVYLCASSLRDRGSYGYTFGSGTRLTVV.

In its sample, this clone was seen a few times. The chain links TRBV7-8 to TRBJ1-6; perhaps TRBD1 as D (6 bases). CDR3 size: 14 residues. The germline gives CDR1 SGHVS, CDR2 FQNEAQ. Trimming removed 7 bases at V and 6 bases at J, with 13 bases between. DNA of the CDR3: TGTGCCAGCATCCCGGGACAACTTAATTCACCCCTCCACTTT. Its translation is CASIPGQLNSPLHF.

The V call is TRBV10-2, the J call TRBJ2-2, with TRBD2 matching 8 bases. This CDR3 has 16 amino acids. The trim removed 0 bases at V and 7 bases at J, leaving 7 bases unmatched. Germline CDR1 reads WSHSY; CDR2 reads SAAADI. CDR3 protein: CASSESLAGAGGELFF. The CDR3 coding sequence is TGCGCCAGCAGTGAGTCCCTAGCGGGTGCTGGCGGGGAGCTGTTTTTT.

This rearrangement joins TRBV28 to TRBJ2-7, with 8 bases lining up with TRBD1. This CDR3 contains 21 residues. Trimming took 5 bases from V and 3 from J; bases not matched to a gene: 27. Germline loops: CDR1 MDHEN, CDR2 SYDVKM. CDR3 sequence reads: CASSPRKLREGRGQLFYEQYF. The CDR3 nucleotides are TGTGCCAGCAGTCCCCGCAAATTAAGAGAGGGCAGGGGGCAACTATTCTACGAGCAGTACTTC.

The V gene is TRBV20-1, the J gene TRBJ1-2; no definite D call. Germline V gene data show CDR1 as DFQATT and CDR2 as SNEGSKA (reference sequence). The CDR3 covers 13 residues. V was cut by 3 bases and J by 0 bases, with 8 bases left in between. CDR3: CSASLQTNYGYTF. The DNA for the CDR3 is TGCAGTGCTAGTCTCCAGACTAACTATGGCTACACCTTC.

This chain uses TRBV5-1 with TRBJ2-2; tentatively, D is TRBD1 (6 bases). V lost 5 bases and J lost 2, with 16 bases in between. Germline CDR1 and CDR2: SGHRS and YFSETQ. The CDR3 sequence is 16 residues long. The CDR3 DNA reads as TGCGCCAGCAGTTACACCGGGACAAGAAACACCGGGGAGCTGTTTTTT. The encoded protein is CASSYTGTRNTGELFF. The whole variable domain, filled in from reference TRBV5-1 and TRBJ2-2, reads KAGVTQTPRYLIKTRGQQVTLSCSPISGHRSVSWYQQTPGQGLQFLFEYFSETQRNKGNFPGRFSGRQFSNSRSEMNVSTLELGDSALYLCASSYTGTRNTGELFFGEGSRLTVL.

The chain is built from TRBV29-1 and TRBJ1-6, with 10 bases that match TRBD1. Germline lookup yields CDR1 SQVTM and CDR2 ANQGSEA. V trimming: 5 bases; J trimming: 8 bases; junction bases outside the gene matches: 3. CDR3 length: 13 residues. Here the CDR3 reads CSVSTGGDSPLHF. The CDR3 DNA follows: TGCAGCGTTTCGACAGGGGGCGATTCACCCCTCCACTTT.

This chain links TRBV6-5 with TRBJ1-2, with 7 bases lining up with TRBD1. Trimming removed 6 bases from V and 8 bases from J; junction bases left unmatched: 9. The CDR3 is made up of 13 amino acids. The germline gives CDR1 MNHEY, CDR2 SVGAGI. The CDR3 nucleotides are TGTGCCAGCAGACCAACGACAGGGCGCGGCTACACCTTC. Amino acids: CASRPTTGRGYTF.

The gene calls are TRBV3-1 (or the pseudogene TRBV3-2) and TRBJ2-7; D may be TRBD1 (5 bases). The ends were cut back, 0 bases at V and 3 bases at J, with 12 bases in the middle. Germline values: CDR1 LGHDT, CDR2 YNNKEL (reference sequence). This CDR3 region has 15 residues. CDR3 nucleotides: TGTGCCAGCAGCCAAGATCAGGGCCCCTTCTACGAGCAGTACTTC. This sequence encodes CASSQDQGPFYEQYF.

The chain links TRBV7-2 to TRBJ2-7; the match to TRBD1 covers 8 bases. The CDR3 is 15 amino acids. Germline loops: CDR1 SGHTA, CDR2 FQGNSA. V lost 6 bases to trimming and J lost 4 bases; unmatched junction nucleotides: 11. The CDR3 DNA reads as TGTGCCAGCAGTGCATATCCGGGACAGGTGTACGAGCAGTACTTC. Residues: CASSAYPGQVYEQYF. The full variable domain, rest sourced from reference TRBV7-2 and TRBJ2-7, is GAGVSQSPSNKVTEKGKDVELRCDPISGHTALYWYRQSLGQGLEFLIYFQGNSAPDKSGLPSDRFSAERTGGSVSTLTIQRTQQEDSAVYLCASSAYPGQVYEQYFGPGTRLTVT.

This chain links TRBV7-7 with TRBJ2-1; TRBD2 matches 16 bases. CDR3 length: 16 residues. CDR1 SSHAT and CDR2 FNYEAQ come from the germline V gene (reference sequence). The trim removed 5 bases at V and 10 bases at J, leaving 8 bases unmatched. CDR3 amino acids: CASSPAGLAGGSEQFF. CDR3 DNA sequence: TGTGCCAGCAGCCCGGCGGGACTAGCGGGAGGGTCGGAGCAGTTCTTC.